The T cell receptor (beta chain) described here comes from a study of metastatic and nonmetastatic thyroid tumors. Broader study findings: Patients with malignant thyroid tumors reportedly had significantly higher TCR beta diversity than those with benign nodules, in blood and tumor.

Original data processing: Clinicopathological groups differed in CDR3, with these differences serving to build a distant-metastasis classifier for papillary thyroid cancer. TCRdb ran MiXCR on the PCR reads. The V and J calls and clone size are TCRdb's, not the authors'. The sample yields roughly 59,000 clones, around 16% seen once. V was pared by 0 bases and J by 6 bases, with 6 bases of the junction left unmatched. This CDR3 is 17 amino acids long. Germline CDR1 is SGHNT and CDR2 is YYREEE (reference sequence). A remark on this clone: Its target is not known.

Each patient came to thyroid surgery without any prior treatment (of any kind). The sequencing input was blood. The sequence was obtained from a male donor with papillary thyroid cancer or a benign thyroid nodule (not recorded which). Some clones in this sample may be carry-over from other donors' samples. V usage is TRBV5-4 and J usage is TRBJ2-7; TRBD2 matches at 16 bases. DNA of the CDR3: TGTGCCAGCAGCTTGGGGGGACTAGCGGGAGGGAACGCCGAGCAGTACGTC. Amino acids: CASSLGGLAGGNAEQYV.